This entry lists 15 T cell receptor beta chains sequenced from one sample in a study of blood T cell repertoires in COVID-19. Profiling relied on immunoSEQ multiplex PCR, and the TCRdb table lists in-frame clones only, not all of them. Here the sample spans 100,000 to 140,000 clones, 88% being singletons. Sequencing was done on a sample of peripheral blood. All receptors derive from a man aged 50 or older with active or convalescent COVID-19.

The rearrangement uses TRBV15 and TRBJ1-1, with 7 positions matching TRBD1. From germline, CDR1 is LNHNV and CDR2 YYDKDF (reference sequence). CDR3 size: 13 residues. J lost 6 bases, V lost 3 bases, and 4 bases had no gene match. The CDR3 loop reads CATSSSDRAEAFF. The CDR3 DNA reads as TGTGCCACCAGCAGCTCCGACAGGGCTGAAGCTTTCTTT.

This chain uses TRBV6-5 with TRBJ2-7; TRBD2 agrees at 11 bases. The V gene end was trimmed by 6 bases and the J gene end by 5 bases; junction bases not matched to a gene: 6. The CDR3 extends over 14 amino acids. Germline CDR1 is MNHEY and CDR2 is SVGAGI. The CDR3 DNA sequence: TGTGCCAGCAGACCCTTAGCGGGAGGGAACGAGCAGTACTTC. Its protein product is CASRPLAGGNEQYF.

This chain links TRBV28 with TRBJ2-1; the match to TRBD2 covers 13 bases. The germline gives CDR1 MDHEN, CDR2 SYDVKM. There are 17 residues in the CDR3. J gave up 4 bases and V 4 bases, and 7 bases lay outside the gene matches. The CDR3 is CASSSRTSGGIYNEQFF. The CDR3 nucleotides are TGTGCCAGCAGTTCCAGGACTAGCGGGGGAATATACAATGAGCAGTTCTTC.

This clone was observed at least ten times. The chain joins TRBV28 to TRBJ2-7, with 13 nucleotides matching TRBD2. There are 16 residues in the CDR3. V gave up 7 bases and J gave up 6 bases; unmatched junction bases: 12. Germline CDR1 MDHEN, CDR2 SYDVKM. The CDR3: CASTHGTSGARFEQYF. The DNA of the CDR3 is TGTGCCAGCACTCACGGGACTAGCGGGGCAAGATTCGAGCAGTACTTC.

J is TRBJ1-4 and V is TRBV7-6; no clear D gene. This CDR3 comprises 16 residues. V lost 1 base, J lost 8 bases, and 17 bases lay in between. CDR1 SGHVS and CDR2 FNYEAQ come from the germline V gene. CDR3 protein: CASSLGTPRPVEKLFF. The CDR3 coding sequence is TGTGCCAGCAGCTTAGGAACGCCCCGTCCGGTCGAAAAACTGTTTTTT.

V and J are TRBV28 and TRBJ1-5; D remains unclear. Germline V lookup: CDR1 MDHEN, CDR2 SYDVKM. V was cut by 5 bases and J by 7 bases, with 12 bases left in between. CDR3 size: 13 residues. CDR3 region: CASSVAVGQPQHF. CDR3 DNA sequence: TGTGCCAGCAGTGTGGCTGTGGGCCAGCCCCAGCATTTT.

The chain combines TRBV7-9 with TRBJ1-6; no clear D. The CDR3 loop spans 14 amino acids. Trimming removed 1 base at V and 7 bases at J, with 8 bases between. Germline CDR1 reads SEHNR; CDR2 reads FQNEAQ (reference sequence). The CDR3 nucleotides are TGTGCCAGCAGCTTAGTCTCACGGAATTCACCCCTCCACTTT. Translation gives CASSLVSRNSPLHF.

This clone was detected only a few times. The genes are TRBV28 and TRBJ1-6, with D hard to call. The CDR3 loop spans 12 amino acids. Germline V CDR1 and CDR2: MDHEN, SYDVKM. V lost 2 bases and J lost 12, with 8 bases in between. DNA for the CDR3: TGTGCCAGCAGTTTAGCTATGATACCCCTCCACTTT. Translated: CASSLAMIPLHF.

This chain uses TRBV5-1 with TRBJ1-1; no definite D call. Trimming stripped 0 bases from V and 6 bases from J, with 3 bases between. CDR1 SGHRS and CDR2 YFSETQ come from the germline V gene. This CDR3 is built from 11 residues. This CDR3 reads CASSLGAEAFF. CDR3 in DNA: TGCGCCAGCAGCTTGGGCGCTGAAGCTTTCTTT.

The rearrangement links TRBV27 to TRBJ2-5; TRBD2 matches at 14 bases. Germline CDR1 MNHEY, CDR2 SMNVEV (reference sequence). The CDR3 has 15 residues. J gave up 5 bases and V 5 bases, and 4 bases lay outside the gene matches. This CDR3 is CASSPWTSGRETQYF. DNA for the CDR3: TGTGCCAGCAGTCCCTGGACTAGCGGGAGGGAGACCCAGTACTTC.

V usage is TRBV14 and J usage is TRBJ2-1; possibly TRBD2 for D (7 bases). V lost 3 bases and J 5 bases, leaving 17 bases between the germline ends. The CDR3 consists of 16 residues. Germline V CDR1 and CDR2: SGHDN, FVKESK. This chain's CDR3 is CASSHVLGRGDNEQFF. CDR3 DNA: TGTGCCAGCAGCCATGTGCTAGGGAGGGGGGACAATGAGCAGTTCTTC. Drawing the rest from reference TRBV14 and TRBJ2-1, the complete variable domain is EAGVTQFPSHSVIEKGQTVTLRCDPISGHDNLYWYRRVMGKEIKFLLHFVKESKQDESGMPNNRFLAERTGGTYSTLKVQPAELEDSGVYFCASSHVLGRGDNEQFFGPGTRLTVL.

The chain carries TRBV27 and TRBJ2-1; 10 nucleotides line up with TRBD2. The CDR3 sequence is 17 residues long. The J segment lost 4 bases and the V segment lost 8 bases, leaving 14 bases of the junction unmatched. Looked up from germline, CDR1 is MNHEY and CDR2 is SMNVEV (reference sequence). The CDR3 is CASRGLAGVGFYNEQFF. The CDR3 DNA is TGTGCCAGCCGTGGCCTAGCGGGAGTAGGGTTTTACAATGAGCAGTTCTTC.

The chain joins TRBV7-8 to TRBJ2-7; tentatively, D is TRBD1 (6 bases). Germline lookup yields CDR1 SGHVS and CDR2 FQNEAQ. The V end was cut by 1 base, the J end by 4 bases, with 11 bases between. The CDR3 is 14 residues long. For the CDR3, the DNA is TGTGCCAGCAGCTTAGGTAGCAGGGGATACGAGCAGTACTTC. Amino acids: CASSLGSRGYEQYF.

The V call is TRBV7-2, the J call TRBJ1-1; 8 nucleotides agree with TRBD1. V gave up 2 bases and J gave up 1 base; unmatched junction bases: 3. The V gene's germline CDR1 is SGHTA and CDR2 FQGNSA. The CDR3 is 15 residues long. The CDR3 protein is CASSLMGQENTEAFF. The CDR3 nucleotides read TGTGCCAGCAGCTTAATGGGACAGGAGAACACTGAAGCTTTCTTT.

The rearrangement uses TRBV7-9 and TRBJ2-7; 11 nucleotides align to TRBD2. This CDR3 has 18 amino acids. V lost 0 bases and J lost 5; bases outside the gene matches: 12. Germline V lookup: CDR1 SEHNR, CDR2 FQNEAQ (reference sequence). CDR3 amino acids: CASSLARGTSGSGHEQYF. As DNA, the CDR3 is TGTGCCAGCAGCTTAGCGCGGGGAACTAGCGGGAGTGGCCACGAGCAGTACTTC.